Sequencing of this TCR beta chain was carried out in a study of OX40 agonist ivuxolimab in advanced cancers. Study in general: Patients took ivuxolimab, an agonistic anti-OX40 (CD134) antibody. Therapy given before enrollment (anti-PD-1, anti-PD-L1 or anti-CTLA-4) was allowed, and 30% to 50% had some. The study reported partial responses in three patients: one hepatocellular carcinoma, two cutaneous melanoma. General study points: Blood T cells, both CD4+ and CD8+, expanded clonally by week 6 at 0.1 to 3.0 mg/kg.

On this clone itself: Its antigen remains unknown.

This CDR3 contains 19 residues. Looked up from germline, CDR1 is SGHRS and CDR2 is YFSETQ. J was trimmed by 2 bases and V by 0 bases; bases with no gene match: 6. The repertoire was sequenced with immunoSEQ multiplex PCR; TCRdb's copy has only in-frame clones and lacks some. The repertoire has about 65,000 clones, around nine tenths of them found once; the top ten carry about 0.37%. The sample was CD4+ or CD8+ T cells sorted from blood, taken in a trial of the OX40 agonist ivuxolimab. The sequence was collected from an adult with an advanced solid tumor such as melanoma, head and neck, liver or kidney cancer. This chain connects TRBV5-1 to TRBJ2-3, with 16 bases identical to TRBD2. The CDR3 protein is CASSLAGTSGGAATDTQYF. Written as DNA, the CDR3 is TGCGCCAGCAGCTTGGCCGGGACTAGCGGGGGGGCGGCCACAGATACGCAGTATTTT.